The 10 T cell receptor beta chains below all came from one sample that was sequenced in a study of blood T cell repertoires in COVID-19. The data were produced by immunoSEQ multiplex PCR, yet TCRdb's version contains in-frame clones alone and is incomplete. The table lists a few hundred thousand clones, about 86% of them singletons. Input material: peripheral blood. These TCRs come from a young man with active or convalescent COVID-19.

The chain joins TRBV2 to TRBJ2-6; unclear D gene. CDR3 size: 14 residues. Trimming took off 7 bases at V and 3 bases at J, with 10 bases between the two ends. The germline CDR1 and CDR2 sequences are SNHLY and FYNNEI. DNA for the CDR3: TGTGCCAGCACGCGGTTCGATGGGGCCAACGTCCTGACTTTC. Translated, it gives CASTRFDGANVLTF.

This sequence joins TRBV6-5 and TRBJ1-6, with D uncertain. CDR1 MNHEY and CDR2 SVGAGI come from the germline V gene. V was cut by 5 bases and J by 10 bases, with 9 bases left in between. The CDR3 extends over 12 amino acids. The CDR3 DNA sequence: TGTGCCAGCAGTCGTCCGGGATCACCCCTCCACTTT. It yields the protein CASSRPGSPLHF.

CDR3 in DNA: TGTGCCAGTAGCAATCTCTTTAGCGGGAGTCTCGCAGATACGCAGTATTTT. Amino acids: CASSNLFSGSLADTQYF. The chain combines TRBV19 with TRBJ2-3; 9 bases are shared with TRBD2. V dropped 6 bases and J dropped 4; count of bases not matched to a gene: 14. This CDR3 has 17 residues. CDR1 LNHDA and CDR2 SQIVND come from the germline V gene (reference sequence).

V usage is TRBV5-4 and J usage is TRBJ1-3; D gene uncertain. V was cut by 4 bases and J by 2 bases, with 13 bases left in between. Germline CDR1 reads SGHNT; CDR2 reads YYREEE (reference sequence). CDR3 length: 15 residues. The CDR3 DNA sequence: TGTGCCAGCAGCGCTACGAGTGAAGCTGGAAACACCATATATTTT. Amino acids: CASSATSEAGNTIYF.

The CDR3 reads CASSPAQGGGTQYF. CDR3 DNA: TGTGCCAGCAGCCCTGCCCAGGGCGGTGGTACGCAGTATTTT. The gene calls are TRBV11-2 and TRBJ2-3; D is possibly TRBD1 (5 bases). The germline V and J ends were trimmed by 5 bases and 8 bases, with 17 bases remaining between them. CDR1 and CDR2 (germline): SGHAT, FQNNGV. The CDR3 covers 14 residues.

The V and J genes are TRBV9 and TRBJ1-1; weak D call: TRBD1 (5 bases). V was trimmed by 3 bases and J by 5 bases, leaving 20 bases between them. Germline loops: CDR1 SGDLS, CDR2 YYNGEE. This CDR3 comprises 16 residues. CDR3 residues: CASSGISSKGKTEAFF. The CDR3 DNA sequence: TGTGCCAGCAGCGGTATTTCCTCTAAGGGGAAAACTGAAGCTTTCTTT.

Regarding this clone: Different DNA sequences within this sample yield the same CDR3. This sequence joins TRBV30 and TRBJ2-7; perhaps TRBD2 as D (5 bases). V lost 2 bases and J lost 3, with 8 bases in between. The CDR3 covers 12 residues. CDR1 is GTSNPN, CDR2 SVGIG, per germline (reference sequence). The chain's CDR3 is CAWSRGSYEQYF. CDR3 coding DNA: TGTGCCTGGAGTCGGGGAAGCTACGAGCAGTACTTC.

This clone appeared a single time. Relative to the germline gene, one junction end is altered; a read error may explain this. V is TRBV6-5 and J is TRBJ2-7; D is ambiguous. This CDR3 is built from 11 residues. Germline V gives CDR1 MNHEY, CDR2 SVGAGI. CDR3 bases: TGTGCCAGCATGTTGTCCTTCGAGCAGTACTTC. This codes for CASMLSFEQYF.

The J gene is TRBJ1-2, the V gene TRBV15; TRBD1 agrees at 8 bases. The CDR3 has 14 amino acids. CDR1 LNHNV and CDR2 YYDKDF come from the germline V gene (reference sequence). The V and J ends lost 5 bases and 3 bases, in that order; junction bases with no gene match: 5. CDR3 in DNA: TGTGCCACCAGCGGCGGACAGGGTTACTATGGCTACACCTTC. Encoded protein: CATSGGQGYYGYTF.

The CDR3 DNA sequence: TGTGCCAGCAGTTACATCGAGGTCAATCGCTATTCACCCCTCCACTTT. Translating gives CASSYIEVNRYSPLHF. J is TRBJ1-6 and V is TRBV6-5; D is unclear. Trimming left V 2 bases short and J 8 bases short, with 16 bases between. Germline V gives CDR1 MNHEY, CDR2 SVGAGI. The CDR3 totals 16 residues.